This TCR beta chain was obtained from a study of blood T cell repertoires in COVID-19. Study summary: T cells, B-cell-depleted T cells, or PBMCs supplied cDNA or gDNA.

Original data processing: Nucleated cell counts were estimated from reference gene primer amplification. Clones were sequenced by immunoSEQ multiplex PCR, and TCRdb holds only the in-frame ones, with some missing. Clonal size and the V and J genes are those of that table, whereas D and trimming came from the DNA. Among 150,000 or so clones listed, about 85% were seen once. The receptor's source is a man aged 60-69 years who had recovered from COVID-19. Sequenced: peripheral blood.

In DNA form, the CDR3 reads TGCAGCGTTGGGGGACTAGCGGGGGGCAACTCCTACAATGAGCAGTTCTTC. This codes for CSVGGLAGGNSYNEQFF. The chain is built from TRBV29-1 and TRBJ2-1; 15 positions agree with TRBD2. With 4 bases clipped from V and 0 bases from J, the junction kept 4 bases outside the gene matches. The CDR3 is 17 amino acids. CDR1 and CDR2 (germline): SQVTM, ANQGSEA.